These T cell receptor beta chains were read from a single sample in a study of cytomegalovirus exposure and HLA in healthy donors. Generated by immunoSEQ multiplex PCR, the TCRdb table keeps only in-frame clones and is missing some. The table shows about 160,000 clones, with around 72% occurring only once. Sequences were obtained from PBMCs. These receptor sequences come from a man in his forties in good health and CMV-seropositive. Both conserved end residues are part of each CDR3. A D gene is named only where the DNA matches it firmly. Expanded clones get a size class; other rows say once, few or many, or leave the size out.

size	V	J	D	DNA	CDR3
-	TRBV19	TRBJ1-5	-	TGTGCCAGTAGTAGCCGGGGGAACAGGATTCAGCCCCAGCATTTT	CASSSRGNRIQPQHF
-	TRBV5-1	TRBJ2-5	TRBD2	TGCGCCAGCAGCTTGGCCGGGGCTAGCGGACAAGAGACCCAGTACTTC	CASSLAGASGQETQYF
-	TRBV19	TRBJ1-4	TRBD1	TGTGCCAGTAGTATGGGACAGGGTCGAGGTGAAAAACTGTTTTTT	CASSMGQGRGEKLFF
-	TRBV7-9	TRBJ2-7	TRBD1	TGTGCCAGCAGCGGGCGGGACAGGGGGCTCTACGAGCAGTACTTC	CASSGRDRGLYEQYF
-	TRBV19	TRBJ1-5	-	TGTGCCACCAGGGTGCAGGGTAACAATCAGCCCCAGCATTTT	CATRVQGNNQPQHF
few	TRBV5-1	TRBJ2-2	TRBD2	TGCGCCAGCACCAGGACTAGCGGTCACACCGGGGGGCTGTTTTTT	CASTRTSGHTGGLFF
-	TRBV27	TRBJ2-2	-	TGTGCCAGCAGTCCGCCAACAGTAATTGGGTTCACCGGGGAGCTGTTTTTT	CASSPPTVIGFTGELFF
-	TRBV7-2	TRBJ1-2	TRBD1	TGTGCCAGCAGCCCATCTGACAGGGGTTATGGCTACACCTTC	CASSPSDRGYGYTF
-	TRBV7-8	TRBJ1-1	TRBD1	TGTGCCAGCAGCTTAGCGGTTCCAGGGGGGACTGAAGCTTTCTTT	CASSLAVPGGTEAFF
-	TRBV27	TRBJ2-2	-	TGTGCCAGCAGTTTATCGGGCCGGGGAACGGCCGGGGAGCTGTTTTTT	CASSLSGRGTAGELFF
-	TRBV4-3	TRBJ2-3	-	TGCGCCAGCAGCCAATTCAATTCAGGGGCCAGGGCAGATACGCAGTATTTT	CASSQFNSGARADTQYF
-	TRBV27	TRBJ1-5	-	TGTGCCAGCAGTTTAGGACAGCACAATCAGCCCCAGCATTTT	CASSLGQHNQPQHF
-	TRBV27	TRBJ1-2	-	TGTGCCAGCAACGGGGGCTATGGCTACACCTTC	CASNGGYGYTF
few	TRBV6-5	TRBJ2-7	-	TGTGCCAGCAGACTGGCGGGCGGCGAGCAGTACTTC	CASRLAGGEQYF
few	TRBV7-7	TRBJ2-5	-	TGTGCTAGCAGCTTCCGGGGGGCGCAAGAGACCCAGTACTTC	CASSFRGAQETQYF
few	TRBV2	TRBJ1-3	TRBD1	TGTGCCACACAGGGGCTTGGAAACACCATATATTTT	CATQGLGNTIYF
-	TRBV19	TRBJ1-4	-	TGTGCCAGTAGGAAAGGGGGTTTAACTAATGAAAAACTGTTTTTT	CASRKGGLTNEKLFF
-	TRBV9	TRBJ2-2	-	TGTGCCAGCAGCGAGGGGAAAACCGGGGAGCTGTTTTTT	CASSEGKTGELFF
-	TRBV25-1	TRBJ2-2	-	TGTGCCAGCAGATCCCTGGGGAGCACCGGGGAGCTGTTTTTT	CASRSLGSTGELFF
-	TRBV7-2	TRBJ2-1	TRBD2	TGTGCCAGCAGCTTAGCTAGCGGGGGGGCGTGGAATGAGCAGTTCTTC	CASSLASGGAWNEQFF
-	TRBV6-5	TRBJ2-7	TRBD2	TGTGCCAGCAGGCCCGGGGGGGTATTCTACGAGCAGTACTTC	CASRPGGVFYEQYF
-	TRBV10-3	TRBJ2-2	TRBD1	TGTGCCATAGGAGCCCCACAGGGGGCACAAAACACCGGGGAGCTGTTTTTT	CAIGAPQGAQNTGELFF
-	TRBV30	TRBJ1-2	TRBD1	TGTGCCTGGACCCCGGGACAGGGGGCTTGGTATGGCTACACCTTC	CAWTPGQGAWYGYTF
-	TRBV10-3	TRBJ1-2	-	TGTGCCATCAGGATACTACTAGCTACTAACTATGGCTACACCTTC	CAIRILLATNYGYTF
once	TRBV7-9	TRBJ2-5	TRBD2	TGTGCCAGCAGCCTTCTGGGCGGGAGGGAGACCCAGTACTTC	CASSLLGGRETQYF
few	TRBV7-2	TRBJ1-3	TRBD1	TGTGCCAGCAGCTTAGGGGGGGGACAGGGGGCAGGAAACACCATATATTTT	CASSLGGGQGAGNTIYF